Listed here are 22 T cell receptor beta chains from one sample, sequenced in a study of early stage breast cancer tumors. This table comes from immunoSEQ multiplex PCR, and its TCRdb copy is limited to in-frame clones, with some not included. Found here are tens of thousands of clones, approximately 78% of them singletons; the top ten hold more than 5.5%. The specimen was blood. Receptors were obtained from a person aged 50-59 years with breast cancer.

The CDR3 region has the DNA TGTGCCAGCAGCTTTGGAGGAAGCACAGATACGCAGTATTTT. Protein: CASSFGGSTDTQYF. The V and J genes are TRBV7-2 and TRBJ2-3; possible D gene TRBD2, 5 bases. V dropped 3 bases and J dropped 0 bases, with 7 bases sitting between them. The CDR3 covers 14 residues. CDR1 is SGHTA and CDR2 is FQGNSA in the germline V gene. Full variable domain (rest looked up from reference TRBV7-2 and TRBJ2-3): GAGVSQSPSNKVTEKGKDVELRCDPISGHTALYWYRQSLGQGLEFLIYFQGNSAPDKSGLPSDRFSAERTGGSVSTLTIQRTQQEDSAVYLCASSFGGSTDTQYFGPGTRLTVL.

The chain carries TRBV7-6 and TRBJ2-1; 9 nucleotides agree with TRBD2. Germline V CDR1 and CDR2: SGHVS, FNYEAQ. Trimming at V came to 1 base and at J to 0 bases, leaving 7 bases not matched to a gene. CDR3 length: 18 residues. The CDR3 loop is CASSLEGLALYSYNEQFF. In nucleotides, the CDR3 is TGTGCCAGCAGCTTAGAGGGACTAGCTCTATACTCCTACAATGAGCAGTTCTTC.

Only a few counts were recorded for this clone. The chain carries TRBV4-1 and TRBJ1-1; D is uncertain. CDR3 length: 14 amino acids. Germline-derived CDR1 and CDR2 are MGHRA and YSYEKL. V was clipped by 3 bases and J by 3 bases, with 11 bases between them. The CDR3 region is CASSHIGGDTEAFF. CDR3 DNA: TGCGCCAGCAGCCACATCGGCGGGGACACTGAAGCTTTCTTT.

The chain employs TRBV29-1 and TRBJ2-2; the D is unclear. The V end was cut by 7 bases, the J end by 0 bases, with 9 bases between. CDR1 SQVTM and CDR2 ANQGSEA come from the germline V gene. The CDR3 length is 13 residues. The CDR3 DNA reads TGCAGCGCGCTGCGGCCGAACACCGGGGAGCTGTTTTTT. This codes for CSALRPNTGELFF.

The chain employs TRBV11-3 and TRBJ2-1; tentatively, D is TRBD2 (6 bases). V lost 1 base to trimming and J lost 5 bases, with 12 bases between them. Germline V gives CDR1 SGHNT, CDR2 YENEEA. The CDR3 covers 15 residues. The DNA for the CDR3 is TGTGCCAGCAGCTTAGTCCGGGAGCTACACAATGAGCAGTTCTTC. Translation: CASSLVRELHNEQFF.

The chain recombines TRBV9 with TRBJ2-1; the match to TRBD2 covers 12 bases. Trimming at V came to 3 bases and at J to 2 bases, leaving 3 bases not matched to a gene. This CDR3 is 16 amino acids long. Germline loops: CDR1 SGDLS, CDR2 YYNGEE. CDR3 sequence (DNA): TGTGCCAGCAGCGGGACTAGCGGGGCTCCCTACAATGAGCAGTTCTTC. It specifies CASSGTSGAPYNEQFF.

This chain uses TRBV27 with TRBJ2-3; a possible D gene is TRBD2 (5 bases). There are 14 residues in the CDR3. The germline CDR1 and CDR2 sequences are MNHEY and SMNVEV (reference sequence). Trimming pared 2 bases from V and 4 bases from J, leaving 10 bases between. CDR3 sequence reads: CASSLRGYSDTQYF. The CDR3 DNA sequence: TGTGCCAGCAGTTTACGGGGTTACTCAGATACGCAGTATTTT.

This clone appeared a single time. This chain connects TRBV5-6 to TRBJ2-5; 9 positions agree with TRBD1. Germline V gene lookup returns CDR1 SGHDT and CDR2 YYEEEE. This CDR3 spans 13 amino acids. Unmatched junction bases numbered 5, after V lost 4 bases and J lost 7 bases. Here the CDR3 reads CASSTGTGRTQYF. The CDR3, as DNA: TGTGCCAGCAGCACCGGGACAGGGAGGACCCAGTACTTC. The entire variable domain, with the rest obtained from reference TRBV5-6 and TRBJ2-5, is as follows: DAGVTQSPTHLIKTRGQQVTLRCSPKSGHDTVSWYQQALGQGPQFIFQYYEEEERQRGNFPDRFSGHQFPNYSSELNVNALLLGDSALYLCASSTGTGRTQYFGPGTRLLVL.

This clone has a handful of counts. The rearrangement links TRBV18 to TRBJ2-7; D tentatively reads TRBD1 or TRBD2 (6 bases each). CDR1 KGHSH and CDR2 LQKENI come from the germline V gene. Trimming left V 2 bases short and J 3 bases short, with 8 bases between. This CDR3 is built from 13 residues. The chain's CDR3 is CASSPGGGYEQYV. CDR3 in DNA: TGTGCCAGCTCACCAGGAGGGGGCTACGAGCAGTACGTC.

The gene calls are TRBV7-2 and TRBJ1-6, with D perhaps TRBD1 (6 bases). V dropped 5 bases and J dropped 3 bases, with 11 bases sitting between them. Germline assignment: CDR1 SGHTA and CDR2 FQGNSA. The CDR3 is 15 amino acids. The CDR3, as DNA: TGTGCCAGCAGCCCTGCACAGGGCTATAATTCACCCCTCCACTTT. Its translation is CASSPAQGYNSPLHF.

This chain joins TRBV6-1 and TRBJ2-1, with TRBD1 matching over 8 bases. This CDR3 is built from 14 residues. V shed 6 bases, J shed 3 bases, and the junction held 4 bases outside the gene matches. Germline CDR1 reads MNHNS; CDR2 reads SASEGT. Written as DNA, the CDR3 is TGTGCCAGCAGGCCGGGACAGGTCTACAATGAGCAGTTCTTC. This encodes CASRPGQVYNEQFF.

The CDR3 spells CASTGGSTDTQYF. The CDR3 DNA is TGCGCCAGCACCGGCGGGAGCACAGATACGCAGTATTTT. The chain links TRBV5-1 to TRBJ2-3, with a tentative D call TRBD2 (5 bases). Trimming cost V 6 bases and J 0 bases, with 8 bases left between them. Germline V gene sequence: CDR1 SGHRS, CDR2 YFSETQ. CDR3 length equals 13 residues.

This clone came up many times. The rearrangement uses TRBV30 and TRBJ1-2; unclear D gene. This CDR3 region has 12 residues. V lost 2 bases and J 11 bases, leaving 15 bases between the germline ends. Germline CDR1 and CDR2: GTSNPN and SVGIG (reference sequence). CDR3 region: CAWSSGPPGYTF. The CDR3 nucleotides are TGTGCCTGGAGTTCAGGCCCCCCCGGATACACCTTC.

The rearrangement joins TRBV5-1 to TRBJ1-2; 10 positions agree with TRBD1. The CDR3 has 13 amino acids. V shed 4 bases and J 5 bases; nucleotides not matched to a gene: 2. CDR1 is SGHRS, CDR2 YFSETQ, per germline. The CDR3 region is CASSLDRGYGYTF. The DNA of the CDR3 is TGCGCCAGCAGCCTGGACAGGGGGTATGGCTACACCTTC.

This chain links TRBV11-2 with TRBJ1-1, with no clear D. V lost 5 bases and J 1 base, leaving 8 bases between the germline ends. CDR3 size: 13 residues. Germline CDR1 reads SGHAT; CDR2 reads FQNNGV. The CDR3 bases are TGTGCCAGCAGCCTCAACGGGAACACTGAAGCTTTCTTT. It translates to CASSLNGNTEAFF.

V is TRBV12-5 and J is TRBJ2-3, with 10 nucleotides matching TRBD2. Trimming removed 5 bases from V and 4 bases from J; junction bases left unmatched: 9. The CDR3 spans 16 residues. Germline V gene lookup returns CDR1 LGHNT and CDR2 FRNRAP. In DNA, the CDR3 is TGTGCTAGTGGTCAAAAAGCGGGGGGGCTAGCAGATACGCAGTATTTT. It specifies CASGQKAGGLADTQYF.

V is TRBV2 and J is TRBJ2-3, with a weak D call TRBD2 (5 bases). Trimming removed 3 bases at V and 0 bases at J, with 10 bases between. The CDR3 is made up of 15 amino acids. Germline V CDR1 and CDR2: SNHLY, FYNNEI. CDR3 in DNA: TGTGCCAGCAGTGAGGAGGTCGGGAGCACAGATACGCAGTATTTT. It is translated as CASSEEVGSTDTQYF.

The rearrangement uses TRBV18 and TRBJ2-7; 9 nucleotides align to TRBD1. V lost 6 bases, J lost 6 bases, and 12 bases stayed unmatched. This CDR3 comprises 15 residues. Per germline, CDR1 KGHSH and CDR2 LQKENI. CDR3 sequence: CASSLCGTGNCEQYF. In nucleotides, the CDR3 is TGTGCCAGCTCCCTATGCGGGACAGGGAACTGCGAGCAGTACTTC.

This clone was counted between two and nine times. The CDR3 sequence: CASSFGTSGGYEQFF. For the CDR3, the DNA is TGTGCCAGCAGCTTCGGGACTAGCGGAGGGTATGAGCAGTTCTTC. The chain combines TRBV9 with TRBJ2-1, with 11 bases lining up with TRBD2. J gave up 8 bases and V 4 bases, and 8 bases lay outside the gene matches. The CDR3 has 15 amino acids. Germline-derived CDR1 and CDR2 are SGDLS and YYNGEE.

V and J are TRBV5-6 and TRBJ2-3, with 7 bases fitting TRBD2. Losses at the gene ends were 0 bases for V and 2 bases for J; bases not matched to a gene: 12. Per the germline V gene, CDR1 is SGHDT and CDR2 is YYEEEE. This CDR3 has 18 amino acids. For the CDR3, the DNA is TGTGCCAGCAGCTTGGGGACGGCAGGCGGGAGCTACACAGATACGCAGTATTTT. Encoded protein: CASSLGTAGGSYTDTQYF.

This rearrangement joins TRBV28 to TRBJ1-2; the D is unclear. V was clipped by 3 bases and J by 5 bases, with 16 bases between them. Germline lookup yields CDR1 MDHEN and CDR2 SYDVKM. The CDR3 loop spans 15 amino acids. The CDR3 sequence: CASSLIRSNLYGYTF. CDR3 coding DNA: TGTGCCAGCAGTTTGATCCGTTCTAATCTTTATGGCTACACCTTC.

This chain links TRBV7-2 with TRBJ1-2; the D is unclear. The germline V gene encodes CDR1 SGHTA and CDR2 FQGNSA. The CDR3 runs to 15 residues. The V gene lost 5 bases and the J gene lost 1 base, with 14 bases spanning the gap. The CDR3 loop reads CASSPRTTLNYGYTF. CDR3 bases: TGTGCCAGCAGCCCTCGAACAACCCTTAACTATGGCTACACCTTC.